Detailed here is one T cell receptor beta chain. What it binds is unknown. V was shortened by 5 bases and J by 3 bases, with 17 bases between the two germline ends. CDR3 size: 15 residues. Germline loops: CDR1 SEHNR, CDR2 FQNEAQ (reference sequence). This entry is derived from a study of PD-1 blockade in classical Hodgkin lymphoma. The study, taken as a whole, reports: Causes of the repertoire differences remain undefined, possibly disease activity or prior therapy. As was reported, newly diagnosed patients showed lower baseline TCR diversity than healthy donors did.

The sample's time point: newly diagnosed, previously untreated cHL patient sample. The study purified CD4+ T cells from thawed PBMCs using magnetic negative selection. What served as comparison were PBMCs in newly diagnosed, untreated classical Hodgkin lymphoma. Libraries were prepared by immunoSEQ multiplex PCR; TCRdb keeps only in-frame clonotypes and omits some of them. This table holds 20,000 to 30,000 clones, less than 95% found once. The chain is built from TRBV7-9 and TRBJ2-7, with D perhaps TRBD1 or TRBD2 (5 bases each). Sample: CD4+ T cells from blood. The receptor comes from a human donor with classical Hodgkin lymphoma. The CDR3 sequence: CASSPNRDGGYEQYF. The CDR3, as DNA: TGTGCCAGCAGCCCAAACCGGGACGGAGGCTACGAGCAGTACTTC.